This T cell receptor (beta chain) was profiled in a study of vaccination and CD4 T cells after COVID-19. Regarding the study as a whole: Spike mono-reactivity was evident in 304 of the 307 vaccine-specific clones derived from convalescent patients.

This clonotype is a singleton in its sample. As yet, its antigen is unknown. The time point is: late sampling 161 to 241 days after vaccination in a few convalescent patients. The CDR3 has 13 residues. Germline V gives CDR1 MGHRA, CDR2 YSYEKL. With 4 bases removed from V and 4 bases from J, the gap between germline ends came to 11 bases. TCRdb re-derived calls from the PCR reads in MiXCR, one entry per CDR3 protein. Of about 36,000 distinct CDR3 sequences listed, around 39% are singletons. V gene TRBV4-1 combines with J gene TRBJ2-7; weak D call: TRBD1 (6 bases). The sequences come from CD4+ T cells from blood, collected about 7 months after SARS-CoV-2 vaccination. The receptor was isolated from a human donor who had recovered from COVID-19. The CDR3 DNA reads TGCGCCAGCAGCCTAATACAGGGTTACGAGCAGTACTTC. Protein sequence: CASSLIQGYEQYF.